The 20 T cell receptor beta chains below were found in one sample sequenced in a study of tumor and adjacent non-tumor tissue in lung cancer. This sample's RNA came from whole unsorted tissue. This non-tumor lung sample came from over 3 cm beyond the tumor edge. Three rounds of nested PCR, following a modified ARM-PCR protocol, produced the TCRbeta library. MiXCR, run by TCRdb on the multiplex PCR reads, gives a single entry per CDR3 protein. The sample has 55,000 to 65,000 distinct CDR3 sequences, over 60% seen once. Sequencing was done on a sample of distant non-tumor lung tissue. The receptors were gathered from a man aged 65 to 85 with non-small cell lung cancer.

This clonotype was recorded many times. The gene calls are TRBV10-3 and TRBJ1-3; D ambiguous. CDR1 ENHRY and CDR2 SYGVKD come from the germline V gene. The germline V and J ends were trimmed by 11 bases and 4 bases, with 6 bases remaining between them. This CDR3 comprises 10 residues. The CDR3 is CASGGNTIYF. The CDR3, as DNA: TGTGCCTCGGGAGGAAACACCATATATTTT.

About this clonotype: One junction end disagrees with the germline gene, perhaps due to a read error. The V gene is TRBV11-1, the J gene TRBJ2-1; 9 positions agree with TRBD2. CDR1 SGHAT and CDR2 FQDESV come from the germline V gene (reference sequence). The CDR3 is 15 residues long. This chain's CDR3 is CASLPTSGSYDEQFF. The CDR3 nucleotides are TGTGCCAGCTTGCCGACTAGCGGCTCCTACGATGAGCAGTTCTTC.

In its sample, this clonotype was seen once. The rearrangement uses TRBV29-1 and TRBJ2-3, with D tentatively TRBD1 (5 bases). CDR1 SQVTM and CDR2 ANQGSEA come from the germline V gene. Trimming stripped 4 bases from V and 4 bases from J, with 21 bases between. The CDR3 is 16 amino acids. The CDR3, as DNA: TGCAGCGTTGGAACATACGGACATGGGCTTTCAGATACGCAGTATTTT. Its protein product is CSVGTYGHGLSDTQYF.

The V and J genes are TRBV7-9 and TRBJ1-3; D may be TRBD1 (5 bases). Trimming left V 6 bases short and J 2 bases short, with 17 bases between. Germline V gene lookup returns CDR1 SEHNR and CDR2 FQNEAQ (reference sequence). This CDR3 has 16 amino acids. The CDR3 loop is CASSSKGPGPGNTIYF. The CDR3 nucleotides read TGTGCCAGCAGTTCCAAAGGCCCGGGACCTGGAAACACCATATATTTT.

Turning to this clonotype: The junction does not match germline at one end; this may be a read error. This sequence joins TRBV28 and TRBJ1-4; no clear D gene. CDR1 is MDHEN and CDR2 is SYDVKM in the germline V gene. This CDR3 has 14 residues. The CDR3 sequence: CSSRSWEINEKLFF. Here the CDR3 DNA reads TGTTCCAGTAGGTCTTGGGAGATTAATGAAAAACTGTTTTTT.

Points on this clonotype: A much larger clonotype is one base distant, so this may be a read error. It is likely a read error, because the conserved phenylalanine at the end of the CDR3 is missing. The limits of the CDR3 on the DNA are not certain, so only TCRdb's listed CDR3 is given. This chain connects TRBV28 to TRBJ1-6. The CDR3 has 12 residues if both end residues are counted. Germline V gene sequence: CDR1 MDHEN, CDR2 SYDVKM. The CDR3 loop reads CASSLMAGASFY.

The V gene is TRBV10-3, the J gene TRBJ2-3, with 7 positions matching TRBD2. V dropped 3 bases and J dropped 4; count of bases not matched to a gene: 7. CDR1 and CDR2 (germline): ENHRY, SYGVKD. This CDR3 has 15 residues. The CDR3 region has the DNA TGTGCCATCAGTGAAGTGGGAGGGTCCCCAGATACGCAGTATTTT. This codes for CAISEVGGSPDTQYF.

For this clonotype: The junction departs from the called germline gene at one end, perhaps through a read error. The chain carries TRBV7-8 and TRBJ1-4; TRBD1 might be the D (5 bases). The CDR3 extends over 14 amino acids. Germline V gene data show CDR1 as SGHVS and CDR2 as FQNEAQ. Written as DNA, the CDR3 is TGTGTCAGCAGCTTAGAGGGACGGCGCGAAAAACTGTTTTTT. The encoded protein is CVSSLEGRREKLFF.

The J gene is TRBJ1-1, the V gene TRBV5-1; TRBD1 might be the D (5 bases). The V and J ends lost 4 bases and 7 bases respectively, with 14 bases between them. CDR1 and CDR2 from the germline V gene are SGHRS and YFSETQ. This CDR3 comprises 13 residues. The CDR3 loop reads CASSPRDGLEAFF. DNA of the CDR3: TGCGCCAGCAGCCCCCGGGACGGCCTTGAAGCTTTCTTT.

This clonotype was detected only once. Compared with germline, one end of the junction differs, possibly owing to a read error. The chain combines TRBV11-2 with TRBJ2-2; no firm D call. Germline V gene data show CDR1 as SGHAT and CDR2 as FQNNGV. The CDR3 is 13 amino acids. The CDR3, as DNA: TGTGTCAGCAGTCCGCGGTGGACCGGGGAGCTGTTTTTT. It encodes CVSSPRWTGELFF. Full variable domain (outside the CDR3, taken from reference TRBV11-2 and TRBJ2-2): EAGVAQSPRYKIIEKRQSVAFWCNPISGHATLYWYQQILGQGPKLLIQFQNNGVVDDSQLPKDRFSAERLKGVDSTLKIQPAKLEDSAVYLCVSSPRWTGELFFGEGSRLTVL.

To note about this clonotype: Relative to the germline gene, one junction end is altered; a read error may explain this. V usage is TRBV11-2 and J usage is TRBJ2-7; no clear D gene. This CDR3 spans 11 amino acids. Germline-derived CDR1 and CDR2 are SGHAT and FQNNGV. In DNA form, the CDR3 reads TGTACCAGCAGCTTGGAGAGCGAGCAGTACTTC. Protein product: CTSSLESEQYF.

Of note for this clonotype: Being one base from a much bigger clone, this may be a read error. The chain combines TRBV29-1 with TRBJ2-5; D might be TRBD1 (6 bases). Trimming left V 7 bases short and J 5 bases short, with 17 bases between. CDR1 SQVTM and CDR2 ANQGSEA come from the germline V gene. This CDR3 is 13 amino acids long. The CDR3 coding sequence is TGCAGCGGAGGCAGGGGAAGTGGTGAGACCCAGTACTTC. Translated, it gives CSGGRGSGETQYF.

To note about this clonotype: Relative to the germline gene, one junction end is altered; a read error may explain this. The chain employs TRBV6-6 and TRBJ1-6; no firm D call. Germline V gene lookup returns CDR1 MNHNY and CDR2 SVGAGI (reference sequence). This CDR3 is built from 18 residues. This chain's CDR3 is CVSTPTGGASSYNSPLHF. CDR3 DNA: TGTGTCAGCACCCCCACGGGTGGTGCGAGCTCCTATAATTCACCCCTCCACTTC.

About this clonotype itself: A much larger clone is a single base away; this may be a read error. This CDR3 reads CSVELDTHEQYF. CDR3 sequence (DNA): TGCAGCGTTGAGCTGGACACGCACGAGCAGTACTTC. The chain joins TRBV29-1 to TRBJ2-7, with D possibly TRBD1 on 5 matching bases. Germline CDR1 is SQVTM and CDR2 is ANQGSEA. The CDR3 is 12 amino acids. V was trimmed by 3 bases and J by 5 bases, leaving 11 bases between them.

In the case of this clonotype: A much bigger clone sits one base away, suggesting this may be a read error. The gene calls are TRBV5-1 and TRBJ2-7, with D maybe TRBD2 (5 bases). CDR3 size: 15 residues. From germline, CDR1 is SGHRS and CDR2 YFSETQ. V lost 6 bases, J lost 7 bases, and 23 bases lay in between. The CDR3 sequence: CASIPGIQPGGEQYF. CDR3 DNA: TGCGCCAGCATACCCGGGATTCAACCTGGCGGGGAGCAGTACTTC.

The V call is TRBV30, the J call TRBJ1-1; no firm D call. V lost 2 bases and J 3 bases, leaving 19 bases between the germline ends. Germline CDR1 and CDR2: GTSNPN and SVGIG (reference sequence). The CDR3 is 16 residues long. The CDR3 DNA sequence: TGTGCCTGGAGTCCGGCCTTGTTACTGGCGGACACTGAAGCTTTCTTT. Protein sequence: CAWSPALLLADTEAFF. Using reference TRBV30 and TRBJ1-1 for the parts outside the CDR3, the full variable domain is SQTIHQWPATLVQPVGSPLSLECTVEGTSNPNLYWYRQAAGRGLQLLFYSVGIGQISSEVPQNLSASRPQDRQFILSSKKLLLSDSGFYLCAWSPALLLADTEAFFGQGTRLTVV.

About this clonotype itself: The junction differs from germline at one of its ends, possibly a read error. V gene TRBV18 combines with J gene TRBJ2-1; 14 nucleotides agree with TRBD2. CDR3 length: 15 residues. From germline, CDR1 is KGHSH and CDR2 LQKENI. CDR3: CANSFGLAGGYEQFF. CDR3 DNA: TGTGCCAACTCATTCGGACTAGCGGGAGGTTATGAACAGTTCTTC.

This clonotype has a count of ten or more. The chain combines TRBV29-1 with TRBJ2-2; D tentatively reads TRBD1 or TRBD2 (5 bases each). The CDR3 is 14 amino acids. Germline CDR1 SQVTM, CDR2 ANQGSEA. V lost 5 bases to trimming and J lost 3 bases, with 13 bases between them. The CDR3 coding sequence is TGCAGCGTTACCGGGACCCCTTACACCGGGGAGCTGTTTTTT. This gives the protein CSVTGTPYTGELFF.

This clonotype was seen once. At one of its ends the junction is not consistent with the germline gene, which may arise from a read error. The chain has TRBV15 and TRBJ2-7; D is ambiguous. Germline CDR1 LNHNV, CDR2 YYDKDF (reference sequence). The CDR3 is made up of 15 amino acids. The CDR3 spells CVTSSPHRGFYEQYF. The CDR3 DNA reads as TGTGTCACCAGCAGTCCCCATCGAGGTTTTTACGAGCAGTACTTC.

This clonotype was found a few times. This sequence joins TRBV14 and TRBJ1-1, with TRBD1 identical over 7 bases. The CDR3 runs 16 residues. With 1 base clipped from V and 10 bases from J, the junction kept 15 bases outside the gene matches. Germline CDR1 reads SGHDN; CDR2 reads FVKESK. In DNA, the CDR3 is TGTGCCAGCAGCCAAGGGGGGACAGTTCCCCACCGAGGAGCTTTCTTT. Its translation is CASSQGGTVPHRGAFF.